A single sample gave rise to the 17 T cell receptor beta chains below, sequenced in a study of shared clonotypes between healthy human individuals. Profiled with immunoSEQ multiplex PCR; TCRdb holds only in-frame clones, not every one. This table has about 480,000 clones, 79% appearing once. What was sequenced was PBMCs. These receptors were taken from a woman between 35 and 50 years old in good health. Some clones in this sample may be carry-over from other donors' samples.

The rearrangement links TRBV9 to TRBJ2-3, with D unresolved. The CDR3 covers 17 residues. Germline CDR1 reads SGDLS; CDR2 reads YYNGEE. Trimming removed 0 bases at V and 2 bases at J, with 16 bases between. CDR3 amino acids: CASSVEGSGSVTDTQYF. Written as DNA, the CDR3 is TGTGCCAGCAGCGTAGAGGGAAGTGGGTCGGTCACAGATACGCAGTATTTT.

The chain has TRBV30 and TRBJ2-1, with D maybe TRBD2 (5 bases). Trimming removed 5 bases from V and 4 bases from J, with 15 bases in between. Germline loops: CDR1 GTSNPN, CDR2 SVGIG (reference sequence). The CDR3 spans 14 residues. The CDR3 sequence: CAWASGIHYNEQFF. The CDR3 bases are TGTGCCTGGGCCTCCGGGATTCATTACAATGAGCAGTTCTTC.

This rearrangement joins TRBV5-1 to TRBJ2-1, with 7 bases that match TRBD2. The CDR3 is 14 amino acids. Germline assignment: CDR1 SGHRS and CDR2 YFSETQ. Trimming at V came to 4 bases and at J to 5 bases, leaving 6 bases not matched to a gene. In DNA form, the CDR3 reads TGCGCCAGCAGCCTGGGGGGGATCGACAATGAGCAGTTCTTC. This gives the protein CASSLGGIDNEQFF.

Here the CDR3 DNA reads TGTGCCAGTAGACCTACTAGCGGGGCCCACAATGAGCAGTTCTTC. Its translation is CASRPTSGAHNEQFF. The V gene is TRBV19, the J gene TRBJ2-1; TRBD2 matches at 10 bases. Losses at the gene ends were 6 bases for V and 5 bases for J; bases not matched to a gene: 7. Looked up from germline, CDR1 is LNHDA and CDR2 is SQIVND (reference sequence). The CDR3 totals 15 residues.

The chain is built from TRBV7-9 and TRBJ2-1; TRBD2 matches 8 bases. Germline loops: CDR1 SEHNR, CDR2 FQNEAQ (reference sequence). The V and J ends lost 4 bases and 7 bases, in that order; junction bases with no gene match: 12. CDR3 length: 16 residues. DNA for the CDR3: TGTGCCAGCAGCTACCCCTCCGGGACTAGTTTAAATGAGCAGTTCTTC. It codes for CASSYPSGTSLNEQFF.

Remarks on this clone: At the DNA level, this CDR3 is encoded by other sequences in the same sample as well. The CDR3 spells CASSLAGLSSYNEQFF. CDR3 nucleotides: TGCGCCAGCAGCTTGGCGGGACTGAGCTCCTACAATGAGCAGTTCTTC. V gene TRBV5-1 combines with J gene TRBJ2-1; possibly TRBD2 for D (6 bases). In germline, CDR1 is SGHRS, CDR2 YFSETQ. This CDR3 contains 16 residues. V was trimmed by 0 bases and J by 0 bases, leaving 10 bases between them.

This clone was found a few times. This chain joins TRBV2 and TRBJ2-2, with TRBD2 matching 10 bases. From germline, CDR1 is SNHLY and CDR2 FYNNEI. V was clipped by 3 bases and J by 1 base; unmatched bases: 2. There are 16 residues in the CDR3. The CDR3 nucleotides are TGTGCCAGCAGTGATGGGACTAGCGTGAACACCGGGGAGCTGTTTTTT. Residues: CASSDGTSVNTGELFF.

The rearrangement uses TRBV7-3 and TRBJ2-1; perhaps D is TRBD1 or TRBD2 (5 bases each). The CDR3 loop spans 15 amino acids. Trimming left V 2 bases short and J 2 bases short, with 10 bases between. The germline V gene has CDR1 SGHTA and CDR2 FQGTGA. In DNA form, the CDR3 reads TGTGCCAGCAGCTTATTCGGGACGCCCTACAATGAGCAGTTCTTC. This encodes CASSLFGTPYNEQFF.

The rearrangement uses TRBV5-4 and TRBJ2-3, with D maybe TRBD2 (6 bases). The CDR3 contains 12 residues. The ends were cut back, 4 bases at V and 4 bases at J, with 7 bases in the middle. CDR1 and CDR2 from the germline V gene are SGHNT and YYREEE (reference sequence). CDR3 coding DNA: TGTGCCAGCAGCCGGGACTCAGATACGCAGTATTTT. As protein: CASSRDSDTQYF.

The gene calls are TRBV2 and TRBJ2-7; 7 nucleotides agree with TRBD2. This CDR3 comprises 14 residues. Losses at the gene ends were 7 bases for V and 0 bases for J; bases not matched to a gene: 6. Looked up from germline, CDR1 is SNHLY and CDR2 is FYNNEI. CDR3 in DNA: TGTGCCAGCACACTAGCGCGGAGCTCCTACGAGCAGTACTTC. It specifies CASTLARSSYEQYF.

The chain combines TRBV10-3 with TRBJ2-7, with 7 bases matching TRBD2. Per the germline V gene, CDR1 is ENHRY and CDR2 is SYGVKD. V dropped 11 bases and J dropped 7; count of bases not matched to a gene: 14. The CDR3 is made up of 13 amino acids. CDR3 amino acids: CAADSGGFGEQYF. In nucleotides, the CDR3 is TGTGCCGCAGATTCGGGGGGTTTTGGGGAGCAGTACTTC.

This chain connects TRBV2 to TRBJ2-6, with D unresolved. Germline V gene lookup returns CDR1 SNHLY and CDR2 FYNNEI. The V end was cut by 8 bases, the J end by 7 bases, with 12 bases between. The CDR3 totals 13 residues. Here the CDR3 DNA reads TGTGCCAGCGTCCCCTCCGGAGCCAACGTCCTGACTTTC. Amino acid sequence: CASVPSGANVLTF.

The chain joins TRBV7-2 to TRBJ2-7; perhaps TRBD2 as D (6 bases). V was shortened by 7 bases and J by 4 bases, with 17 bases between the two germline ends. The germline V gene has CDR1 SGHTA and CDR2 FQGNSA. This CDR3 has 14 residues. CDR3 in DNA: TGTGCCAGCACCGAAACCCGGGGGAAATACGAGCAGTACTTC. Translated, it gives CASTETRGKYEQYF.

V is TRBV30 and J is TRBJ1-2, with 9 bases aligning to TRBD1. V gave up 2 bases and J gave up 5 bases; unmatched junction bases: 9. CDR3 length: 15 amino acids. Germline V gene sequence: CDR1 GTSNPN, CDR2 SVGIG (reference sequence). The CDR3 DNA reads TGTGCCTGGAGTCAACAGGGGGCCCTACAGTATGGCTACACCTTC. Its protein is CAWSQQGALQYGYTF.

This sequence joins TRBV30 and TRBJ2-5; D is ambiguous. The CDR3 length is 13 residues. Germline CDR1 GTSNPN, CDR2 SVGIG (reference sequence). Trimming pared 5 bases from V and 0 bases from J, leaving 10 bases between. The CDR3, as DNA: TGTGCCTGGGCTAAAGGGTACCAAGAGACCCAGTACTTC. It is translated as CAWAKGYQETQYF.

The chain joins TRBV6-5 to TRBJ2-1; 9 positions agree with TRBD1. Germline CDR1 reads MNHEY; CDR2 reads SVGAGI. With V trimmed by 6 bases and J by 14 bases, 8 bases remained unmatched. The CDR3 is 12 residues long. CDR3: CASSPNRDREFF. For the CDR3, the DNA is TGTGCCAGCAGCCCCAACCGGGACAGGGAGTTCTTC.

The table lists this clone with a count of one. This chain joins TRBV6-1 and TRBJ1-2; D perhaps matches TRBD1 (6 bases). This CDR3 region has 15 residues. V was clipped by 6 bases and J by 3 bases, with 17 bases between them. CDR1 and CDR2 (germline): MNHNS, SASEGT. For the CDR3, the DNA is TGTGCCAGCAGAGTCCCGGGGGCCAGCCACTATGGCTACACCTTC. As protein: CASRVPGASHYGYTF.